The 31 T cell receptor beta chains in this list originate from one sample, sequenced in a study of T cell repertoires in cytomegalovirus infection. The antigens of these receptors remain unknown. TCRdb re-called the reads through MiXCR, storing one row per CDR3 protein. The data contain 80,000 or so distinct CDR3 sequences, under 30% of them singletons. This specimen was CD8+ T cells from cultured PBMCs, taken from culture after CMV antigen stimulation. Source of these receptors: a human donor in good health (CMV status not recorded). Some clones in this sample may be carry-over from other donors' samples.

Comment on this clonotype: A much more abundant neighbour one base away suggests this may be a read error. The chain is built from TRBV6-8 and TRBJ1-1, with 8 bases fitting TRBD1. Germline CDR1 reads MNHGY; CDR2 reads SAAAGT. The CDR3 consists of 14 residues. Trimming removed 7 bases from V and 4 bases from J; junction bases left unmatched: 8. Here the CDR3 DNA reads TGTGCCAGCATCAGCCGACAGGGGCCCACTGAAGCTTTCTTT. Residues: CASISRQGPTEAFF.

This clonotype was counted at least ten times. V is TRBV7-8 and J is TRBJ2-7, with TRBD2 identical over 10 bases. Germline trimming cut 5 bases from V and 4 bases from J; bases unmatched to any gene: 17. The CDR3 sequence is 18 residues long. Looked up from germline, CDR1 is SGHVS and CDR2 is FQNEAQ. CDR3 amino acids: CASSREGLAGVNQYEQYF. The CDR3 DNA reads TGTGCCAGCAGCCGAGAGGGGCTAGCGGGAGTCAATCAGTACGAGCAGTACTTC.

This clonotype occurred a few times. The V gene is TRBV24-1, the J gene TRBJ2-2, with D perhaps being TRBD1 or TRBD2 (6 bases each). V was clipped by 9 bases and J by 6 bases, with 10 bases between them. From germline, CDR1 is KGHDR and CDR2 SFDVKD. The CDR3 contains 12 residues. CDR3 DNA sequence: TGTGCCACCTCTCGGGGGCCCGGGGAGCTGTTTTTT. Translating it yields CATSRGPGELFF.

The chain is built from TRBV20-1 and TRBJ2-3; 10 positions match TRBD2. Germline V gives CDR1 DFQATT, CDR2 SNEGSKA (reference sequence). J lost 4 bases, V lost 1 base, and 11 bases had no gene match. This CDR3 region has 17 residues. The DNA for the CDR3 is TGCAGTGCTAGAGCCCGCCTTAGCGGGAGGAGGGCAGATACGCAGTATTTT. It translates to CSARARLSGRRADTQYF.

This clonotype has at least ten counts. This chain uses TRBV7-9 with TRBJ2-1; 12 nucleotides line up with TRBD2. The CDR3 covers 15 residues. Germline V CDR1 and CDR2: SEHNR, FQNEAQ (reference sequence). V trimming: 3 bases; J trimming: 9 bases; junction bases outside the gene matches: 6. CDR3 amino acids: CASSFPTSGGGEQFF. CDR3 bases: TGTGCCAGCAGCTTTCCGACTAGCGGGGGTGGTGAGCAGTTCTTC.

Comments on this clonotype: A much larger clone sits a single nucleotide away, making a read error possible. The chain uses TRBV6-6 and TRBJ2-1; 8 nucleotides align to TRBD2. The V gene end was trimmed by 7 bases and the J gene end by 5 bases; junction bases not matched to a gene: 25. Germline lookup yields CDR1 MNHNY and CDR2 SVGAGI (reference sequence). This CDR3 has 20 residues. The CDR3 sequence is CASIKLNGRSTSGSDNEQFF. The CDR3 region has the DNA TGTGCCAGCATCAAACTCAACGGTAGAAGCACTAGCGGATCTGACAATGAGCAGTTCTTC.

The sample holds many counts of this clonotype. The CDR3 nucleotides are TGTGCCAGCAGCTTCCATCGTGGACTGGGGGACACAGATACGCAGTATTTT. This encodes CASSFHRGLGDTDTQYF. The chain couples TRBV7-9 to TRBJ2-3; the D call may be TRBD1 or TRBD2 (5 bases each). Trimming removed 3 bases from V and 2 bases from J, with 18 bases in between. CDR1 is SEHNR and CDR2 is FQNEAQ in the germline V gene (reference sequence). The CDR3 totals 17 residues.

This clonotype was seen repeatedly, ten times or more. The chain combines TRBV6-1 with TRBJ2-7, with TRBD2 matching over 10 bases. CDR1 MNHNS and CDR2 SASEGT come from the germline V gene. V lost 11 bases, J lost 4 bases, and 14 bases stayed unmatched. The CDR3 sequence is 15 residues long. The CDR3 reads CAAAKRSGREYEQYF. Written as DNA, the CDR3 is TGTGCCGCTGCGAAACGGAGCGGGAGGGAATACGAGCAGTACTTC.

Notes on this clonotype: Possible read error: a much larger clone is one base away. The chain has TRBV14 and TRBJ2-5; 7 positions match TRBD2. Germline CDR1 reads SGHDN; CDR2 reads FVKESK. The CDR3 covers 13 residues. For the CDR3, the DNA is TGTGCCAGCAGCCACTGGGAGGGAGAGACCCAGGACTTC. This encodes CASSHWEGETQDF.

J is TRBJ2-2 and V is TRBV5-1; D remains ambiguous. The V end was cut by 4 bases, the J end by 0 bases, with 10 bases between. The CDR3 has 15 residues. In germline, CDR1 is SGHRS, CDR2 YFSETQ. DNA for the CDR3: TGCGCCAGCAGCCCCAGGTGGACGAACACCGGGGAGCTGTTTTTT. Protein product: CASSPRWTNTGELFF.

The sample holds a few counts of this clonotype. The rearrangement links TRBV14 to TRBJ1-6; D is unclear. The CDR3 covers 13 residues. The germline V and J ends were trimmed by 0 bases and 9 bases, with 6 bases remaining between them. Germline V gene data show CDR1 as SGHDN and CDR2 as FVKESK. This chain's CDR3 is CASSQELSSPLHF. CDR3 nucleotide sequence: TGTGCCAGCAGCCAAGAACTCAGTTCACCCCTCCACTTT.

The chain recombines TRBV19 with TRBJ2-7; 11 bases are shared with TRBD2. Per the germline V gene, CDR1 is LNHDA and CDR2 is SQIVND (reference sequence). The junction had 10 bases not matched to a gene; V was cut back by 6 bases and J by 3 bases. The CDR3 extends over 16 amino acids. The CDR3 DNA is TGTGCCAGTAGCTCGAAGCTAGCGGGGGGAGGCTACGAGCAGTACTTC. This encodes CASSSKLAGGGYEQYF.

The table lists this clonotype with many counts. The gene calls are TRBV11-2 and TRBJ2-7; 11 nucleotides match TRBD1. Germline-derived CDR1 and CDR2 are SGHAT and FQNNGV. Unmatched junction bases numbered 7, after V lost 4 bases and J lost 2 bases. The CDR3 has 16 residues. CDR3 in amino acids: CASSYQPGQGAYEQYF. Written as DNA, the CDR3 is TGTGCCAGCAGCTACCAACCGGGACAGGGGGCCTACGAGCAGTACTTC.

This clonotype was counted ten times or more. This rearrangement joins TRBV7-9 to TRBJ1-1; TRBD1 might be the D (5 bases). V was cut by 5 bases and J by 1 base, with 8 bases left in between. CDR3 length: 13 residues. Per germline, CDR1 SEHNR and CDR2 FQNEAQ (reference sequence). The CDR3: CASSPGGNTEAFF. In DNA form, the CDR3 reads TGTGCCAGCAGCCCTGGGGGGAACACTGAAGCTTTCTTT.

This clonotype was counted between two and nine times. The chain carries TRBV7-3 and TRBJ2-7, with TRBD2 matching over 8 bases. V dropped 1 base and J dropped 0; count of bases not matched to a gene: 2. Germline CDR1 SGHTA, CDR2 FQGTGA. The CDR3 has 15 residues. Here the CDR3 DNA reads TGTGCCAGCAGCTTAATGAGCGGGGGCTCCTACGAGCAGTACTTC. Its translation: CASSLMSGGSYEQYF.

The chain couples TRBV6-2 or TRBV6-3 to TRBJ2-7; D is possibly TRBD2 (6 bases). The CDR3 length is 17 residues. Looked up from germline, CDR1 is MNHEY and CDR2 is SVGEGT. V lost 0 bases and J lost 3, with 18 bases in between. The CDR3, as DNA: TGTGCCAGCAGTTACTCGAGGGTCGCAGGGACTCACTACGAGCAGTACTTC. Translating gives CASSYSRVAGTHYEQYF.

This clonotype was found many times. The chain recombines TRBV11-2 with TRBJ2-7; 7 nucleotides align to TRBD2. Germline-derived CDR1 and CDR2 are SGHAT and FQNNGV. The junction had 6 bases not matched to a gene; V was cut back by 6 bases and J by 1 base. The CDR3 length is 14 residues. The CDR3 sequence: CASRNPGRSYEQYF. CDR3 DNA sequence: TGTGCCAGCAGAAACCCCGGGAGGTCCTACGAGCAGTACTTC.

V usage is TRBV27 and J usage is TRBJ2-2, with 10 bases that match TRBD2. The germline V gene encodes CDR1 MNHEY and CDR2 SMNVEV (reference sequence). V was pared by 2 bases and J by 3 bases, with 3 bases of the junction left unmatched. The CDR3 extends over 16 amino acids. The CDR3, as DNA: TGTGCCAGCAGTTTAAGCGGGGGGGGCGACACCGGGGAGCTGTTTTTT. It codes for CASSLSGGGDTGELFF.

The rearrangement links TRBV25-1 to TRBJ2-1; possible D gene TRBD2, 6 bases. Germline CDR1 and CDR2: MGHDK and SYGVNS. The CDR3 runs to 11 residues. The ends were cut back, 6 bases at V and 9 bases at J, with 9 bases in the middle. The CDR3 nucleotides read TGTGCCAGCAGAGCCGGGGGTGAGCAGTTCTTC. It is translated as CASRAGGEQFF.

The chain carries TRBV15 and TRBJ1-5; maybe TRBD1 (6 bases). Germline assignment: CDR1 LNHNV and CDR2 YYDKDF (reference sequence). V lost 3 bases, J lost 6 bases, and 21 bases lay in between. The CDR3 runs 17 residues. The CDR3 DNA sequence: TGTGCCACCAGCAGCCCCAACGCAGGGGATCGTGGTCAGCCCCAGCATTTT. Translation: CATSSPNAGDRGQPQHF.

V usage is TRBV5-6 and J usage is TRBJ2-7; 8 bases fit TRBD1. CDR1 SGHDT and CDR2 YYEEEE come from the germline V gene. This CDR3 has 16 residues. The J segment lost 3 bases and the V segment lost 4 bases, leaving 12 bases of the junction unmatched. The CDR3 DNA sequence: TGTGCCAGCAGCCAAAACAGGGGGACGTCTAACTACGAGCAGTACTTC. Its protein product is CASSQNRGTSNYEQYF. Drawing the rest from reference TRBV5-6 and TRBJ2-7, the complete variable domain is DAGVTQSPTHLIKTRGQQVTLRCSPKSGHDTVSWYQQALGQGPQFIFQYYEEEERQRGNFPDRFSGHQFPNYSSELNVNALLLGDSALYLCASSQNRGTSNYEQYFGPGTRLTVT.

There are a few counts of this clonotype. The chain carries TRBV6-5 and TRBJ1-2, with D perhaps TRBD1 (5 bases). The CDR3 sequence is 15 residues long. Germline V gene sequence: CDR1 MNHEY, CDR2 SVGAGI. V was pared by 7 bases and J by 4 bases, with 19 bases between. The CDR3 nucleotides are TGTGCCAGCACCTTAAGCAGGGACTCTGGCTATGGCTACACCTTC. Residues: CASTLSRDSGYGYTF.

This chain joins TRBV27 and TRBJ1-2; maybe TRBD1 (5 bases). The CDR3 loop spans 14 amino acids. Germline loops: CDR1 MNHEY, CDR2 SMNVEV (reference sequence). V lost 5 bases and J 0 bases, leaving 10 bases between the germline ends. CDR3 nucleotide sequence: TGTGCCAGCAGTCGGGGGGGAACTAACTATGGCTACACCTTC. Translated, it gives CASSRGGTNYGYTF.

This clonotype was counted at least ten times. J is TRBJ2-6 and V is TRBV7-8; 7 positions match TRBD1. V dropped 4 bases and J dropped 7; count of bases not matched to a gene: 10. CDR1 is SGHVS, CDR2 FQNEAQ, per germline. CDR3 length: 16 amino acids. CDR3 sequence (DNA): TGTGCCAGCAGCTCCCCACTGGGGGACAGAGCCAACGTCCTGACTTTC. Protein product: CASSSPLGDRANVLTF.

There are a few counts of this clonotype. The V gene is TRBV6-1, the J gene TRBJ2-3, with a tentative D call TRBD2 (6 bases). Germline values: CDR1 MNHNS, CDR2 SASEGT. CDR3 length equals 13 residues. The V end lost 8 bases, the J end lost 6 bases, and 15 bases lay between the germline ends. In nucleotides, the CDR3 is TGTGCCAGCCCCGCTATGGGAGGCGATACGCAGTATTTT. Translating gives CASPAMGGDTQYF.

This clonotype is medium-sized within its sample. V gene TRBV7-2 combines with J gene TRBJ2-1; D remains unclear. The germline CDR1 and CDR2 sequences are SGHTA and FQGNSA. The CDR3 is 16 amino acids. Trimming stripped 3 bases from V and 6 bases from J, with 18 bases between. In DNA form, the CDR3 reads TGTGCCAGCAGCTTTTCTCCTTACGCAGTGGGCAATGAGCAGTTCTTC. Protein: CASSFSPYAVGNEQFF.

This chain links TRBV11-2 with TRBJ2-1; 9 positions agree with TRBD2. This CDR3 is 16 amino acids long. The germline V gene encodes CDR1 SGHAT and CDR2 FQNNGV. J lost 8 bases, V lost 5 bases, and 13 bases had no gene match. The DNA for the CDR3 is TGTGCCAGCAGCCAAGGTGCGGGAGGGCCATCCTATGAGCAGTTCTTC. Translating gives CASSQGAGGPSYEQFF.

About this clonotype: This sequence may be a read error, since a much larger clone differs from it by one base. The chain couples TRBV6-6 to TRBJ2-2; D unclear. The CDR3 has 11 residues. Germline loops: CDR1 MNHNY, CDR2 SVGAGI (reference sequence). The CDR3 loop is CPSESPGELFF. Here the CDR3 DNA reads TGTCCCAGCGAGAGCCCCGGGGAGCTGTTTTTT.

This clonotype was recorded a few times. The CDR3 sequence: CASSRGGTDTQYF. Here the CDR3 DNA reads TGTGCCAGCAGTAGGGGGGGCACAGATACGCAGTATTTT. The rearrangement joins TRBV6-1 to TRBJ2-3; D tentatively fits TRBD1 or TRBD2 (6 bases each). The CDR3 consists of 13 residues. Germline V gives CDR1 MNHNS, CDR2 SASEGT. V was pared by 5 bases and J by 1 base, with 7 bases between.

This clonotype was counted at least ten times. The chain has TRBV7-9 and TRBJ2-7, with D perhaps matching TRBD2 (5 bases). The germline gives CDR1 SEHNR, CDR2 FQNEAQ (reference sequence). The CDR3 runs 12 residues. V was clipped by 8 bases and J by 3 bases, with 11 bases between them. CDR3 DNA sequence: TGTGCCAGCCGGGGAGCTTTCTACGAGCAGTACTTC. It yields the protein CASRGAFYEQYF.

This clonotype came up many times. V gene TRBV15 combines with J gene TRBJ1-4; D gene uncertain. The CDR3 length is 13 residues. V lost 3 bases to trimming and J lost 5 bases, with 7 bases between them. Germline V lookup: CDR1 LNHNV, CDR2 YYDKDF (reference sequence). CDR3 DNA sequence: TGTGCCACCAGCAGCTTGGAGAATGAAAAACTGTTTTTT. It yields the protein CATSSLENEKLFF.